This T cell receptor beta chain was sequenced in a study of blood T cell repertoires in COVID-19. Sequencing used immunoSEQ multiplex PCR; TCRdb keeps in-frame clones, though not all of them. The sample includes around 130,000 clones, 60% to 85% of them seen just once. CDR3 length: 12 amino acids. The V gene's germline CDR1 is SQVTM and CDR2 ANQGSEA. V lost 4 bases and J 7 bases, leaving 14 bases between the germline ends. This TCR was recovered from a man in his fifties or sixties with acute or convalescent COVID-19. The source material was peripheral blood. This chain uses TRBV29-1 with TRBJ2-7; D possibly corresponds to TRBD1 (5 bases). CDR3 nucleotides: TGCAGCGTTGGACAGTTAGCTCGGGAGCAGTACTTC. Protein product: CSVGQLAREQYF.